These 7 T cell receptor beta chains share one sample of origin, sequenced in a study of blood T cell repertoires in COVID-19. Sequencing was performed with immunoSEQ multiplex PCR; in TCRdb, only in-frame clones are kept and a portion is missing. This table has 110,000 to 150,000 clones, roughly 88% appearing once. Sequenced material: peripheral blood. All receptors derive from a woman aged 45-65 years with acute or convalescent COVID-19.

The CDR3 DNA follows: TGTGCCAGCAGTTACTCGAAAGGGGGCGGGACTGAAGCTTTCTTT. Residues: CASSYSKGGGTEAFF. This chain uses TRBV6-5 with TRBJ1-1; TRBD1 agrees at 7 bases. Germline loops: CDR1 MNHEY, CDR2 SVGAGI. The CDR3 covers 15 residues. V lost 0 bases to trimming and J lost 5 bases; unmatched junction nucleotides: 6.

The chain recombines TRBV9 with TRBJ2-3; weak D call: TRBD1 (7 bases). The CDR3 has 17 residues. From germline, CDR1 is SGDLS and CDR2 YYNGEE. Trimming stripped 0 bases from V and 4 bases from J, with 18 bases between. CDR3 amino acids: CASSVGAGGGSADTQYF. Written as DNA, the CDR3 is TGTGCCAGCAGCGTAGGGGCAGGGGGAGGTTCGGCAGATACGCAGTATTTT.

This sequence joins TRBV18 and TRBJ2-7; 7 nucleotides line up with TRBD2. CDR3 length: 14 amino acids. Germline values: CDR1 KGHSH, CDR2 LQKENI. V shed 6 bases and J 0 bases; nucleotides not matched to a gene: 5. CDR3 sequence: CASSPGGISYEQYF. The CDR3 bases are TGTGCCAGCTCCCCCGGGGGGATCTCCTACGAGCAGTACTTC.

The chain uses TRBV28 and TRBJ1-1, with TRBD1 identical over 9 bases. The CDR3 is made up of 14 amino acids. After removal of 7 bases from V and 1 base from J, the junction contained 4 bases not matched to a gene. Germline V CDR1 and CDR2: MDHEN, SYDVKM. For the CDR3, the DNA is TGTGCCAGCACCTTGGGACAGGGGAACACTGAAGCTTTCTTT. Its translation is CASTLGQGNTEAFF.

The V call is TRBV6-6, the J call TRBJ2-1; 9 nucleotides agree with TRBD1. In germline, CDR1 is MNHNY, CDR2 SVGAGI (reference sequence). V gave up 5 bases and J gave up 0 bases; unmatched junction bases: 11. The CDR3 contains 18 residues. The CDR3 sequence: CASSQTLGQGSSYNEQFF. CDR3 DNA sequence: TGTGCCAGCAGTCAGACATTGGGACAGGGAAGCTCCTACAATGAGCAGTTCTTC.

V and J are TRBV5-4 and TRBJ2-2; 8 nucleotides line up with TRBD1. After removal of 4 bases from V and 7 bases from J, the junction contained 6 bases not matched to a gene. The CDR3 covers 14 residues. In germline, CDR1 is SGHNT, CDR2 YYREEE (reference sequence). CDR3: CASSVRTGFGELFF. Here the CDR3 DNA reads TGTGCCAGCAGCGTCCGGACAGGGTTCGGGGAGCTGTTTTTT.

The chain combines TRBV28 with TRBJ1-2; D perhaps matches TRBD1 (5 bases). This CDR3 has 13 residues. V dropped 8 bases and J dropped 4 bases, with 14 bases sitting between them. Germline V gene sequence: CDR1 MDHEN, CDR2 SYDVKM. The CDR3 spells CASAPGLIYGYTF. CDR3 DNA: TGTGCCAGCGCCCCGGGACTCATCTATGGCTACACCTTC.